The present T cell receptor beta chain was sequenced within a study of blood T cell repertoires in COVID-19. Study background: Sites across the United States, Italy and Spain contributed samples from acute and convalescent COVID-19. PBMCs, B-cell-depleted T cells, or T cells were the source of the cDNA or gDNA that made up the material.

Looked up from germline, CDR1 is SGHRS and CDR2 is YFSETQ. Trimming stripped 1 base from V and 5 bases from J, with 12 bases between. CDR3 length equals 14 residues. TCRdb keeps only in-frame clones here, not all; method: immunoSEQ multiplex PCR. The data contain 200,000 to 250,000 clones, around 82% of them singletons. The sequenced sample consisted of peripheral blood. The J gene is TRBJ1-2, the V gene TRBV5-1; unclear D gene. This sequence originates from a human donor in a cohort sampled during active COVID-19. CDR3 nucleotides: TGCGCCAGCAGCTTGCAACTTACGGGGTATGGCTACACCTTC. This sequence encodes CASSLQLTGYGYTF.